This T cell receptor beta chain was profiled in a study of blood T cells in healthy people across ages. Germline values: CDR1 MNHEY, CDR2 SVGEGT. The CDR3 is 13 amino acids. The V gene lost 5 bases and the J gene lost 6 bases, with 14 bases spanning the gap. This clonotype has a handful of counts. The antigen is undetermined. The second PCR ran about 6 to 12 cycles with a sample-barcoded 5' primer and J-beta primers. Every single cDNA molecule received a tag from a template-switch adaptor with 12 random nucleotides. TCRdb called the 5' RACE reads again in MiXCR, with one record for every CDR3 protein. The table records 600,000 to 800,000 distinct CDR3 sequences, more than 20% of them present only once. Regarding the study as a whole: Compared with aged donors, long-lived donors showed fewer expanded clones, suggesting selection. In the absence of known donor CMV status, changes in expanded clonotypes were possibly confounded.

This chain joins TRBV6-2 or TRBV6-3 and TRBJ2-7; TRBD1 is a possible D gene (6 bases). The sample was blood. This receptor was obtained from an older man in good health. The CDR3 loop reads CASSLRQVTEQYF. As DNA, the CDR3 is TGTGCCAGCAGTCTCCGACAGGTCACCGAGCAGTACTTC.